This TCR beta chain is from a study of OX40 agonist ivuxolimab in advanced cancers. Regarding the complete study: The costimulatory receptor OX40 (CD134) was targeted by ivuxolimab, a fully human IgG2 agonistic monoclonal antibody. Intravenous ivuxolimab was administered to patients every 2 weeks at six dose levels: 0.01, 0.1, 0.3, 1.5, 3 and 10 mg/kg. Of the roughly 52 dose-escalation patients, hepatocellular carcinoma was present in approximately 20, melanoma in around 15, renal cell carcinoma in 9 and head and neck cancer in 9. The dose-escalation cohort was almost 85% male with a mean age of roughly 62 years, ranging from 23 to 79. Prior anti-PD-1, anti-PD-L1 or anti-CTLA-4 therapy was permitted, and 40% of dose-escalation patients had received checkpoint inhibitors. Partial responses occurred in three dose-escalation patients, of whom one had hepatocellular carcinoma and two had cutaneous melanoma. Peripheral TCRbeta sequencing was intended to test whether TCR sequence diversity was altered and clonal T-cell expansion was caused by ivuxolimab. The monotherapy dose-escalation portion (N ≈ 55 patients) of the phase I ivuxolimab trial is reported in the paper. The investigation overall reported the following: In the 0.1-3.0 mg/kg groups, partial responders had among the lowest normalized peripheral clonal expansion, particularly in CD8+ T cells. After ivuxolimab, expanded clones were on average more numerous among CD8+ T cells than among CD4+ T cells. The antigen specificity of the clonally expanded peripheral T cells was not determined. Low levels of normalized T-cell clonal expansion were also shown by some nonresponding patients. At doses from 0.1 to 3.0 mg/kg, clonal expansion was seen in both CD4+ and CD8+ blood T cells between baseline and week 6.

From the cysteine through the phenylalanine, the CDR3 covers 17 amino acids. The retained sequence is limited to the CDR3, 51 bases, with the frame set at the first base. The germline V gene supplies CDR1 SGDLS and CDR2 YYNGEE. For this chain, trimming is 3 bases at the V end and 6 bases at the J end, and the number of junction bases without a gene match is 14. On this clone: Its antigen is currently not known. The record has no base qualities; no much larger clone is one base away.

Genomic DNA was isolated from the sorted cells so that the TCRbeta CDR3 region could be sequenced. The immunoSEQ Assay was used to sequence the TCRbeta CDR3 regions. TCRdb provides this immuneACCESS table in a form limited to in-frame rearrangements. Some clones are lacking; in checked studies, under half of them reflect an unresolved V gene, and why the rest are absent is not known. A total of about 43,000 clones appear in this sample, about 87% of them only once. Together, the top ten hold approximately 11% of the sample. Patients with autoimmune disease history or receiving systemic immunosuppression were excluded from the trial. Peripheral blood for TCR sequencing was collected from all dose cohorts at baseline, on cycle 4 day 1, and on cycle 7 day 1. The samples were taken from a phase I, first-in-human, multicenter, open-label dose-escalation trial of ivuxolimab. The trial enrolled adults with locally advanced or metastatic head and neck squamous cell, hepatocellular, melanoma or renal cell carcinoma. CD4+ and CD8+ T cells were sorted separately from peripheral blood before TCR sequencing.

The chain uses TRBV9 and TRBJ2-7; the junction holds 11 bases that match TRBD2. The sequences come from CD4+ or CD8+ T cells sorted from blood, collected in a trial of the OX40 agonist ivuxolimab. The origin of this receptor is an adult with an advanced solid tumor such as melanoma, head and neck, liver or kidney cancer. The CDR3 reads CASSADLTSGVVGEQYF. The DNA sequence is TGTGCCAGCAGCGCCGACCTGACTAGCGGGGTGGTAGGCGAGCAGTACTTC. With the rest looked up from the reference TRBV9 and TRBJ2-7 genes rather than sequenced, the full variable domain is DSGVTQTPKHLITATGQRVTLRCSPRSGDLSVYWYQQSLDQGLQFLIQYYNGEERAKGNILERFSAQQFPDLHSELNLSSLELGDSALYFCASSADLTSGVVGEQYFGPGTRLTVT.